The sequence of this TCR beta chain was determined in a study of CD8+CD57+ T cells in acquired aplastic anemia. Across the whole study: Sorted CD4+ and CD8+ cells yielded DNA averaging about 3.2 ug. Healthy-donor CD4+ cells averaged approximately 11 million reads.

Genomic DNA constituted the template upon which TCR beta VDJ and CDR3 profiling was performed. MiXCR, applied by TCRdb to the reads, yields one record per CDR3 protein. Of about 170,000 distinct CDR3 sequences listed, roughly 48% are singletons. Study-level findings and limits: Patients versus controls showed no significant CD8+ Simpson's diversity difference. In common between the patients and the controls were approximately 28 CD8+ CDR3 sequences.

This clonotype was found a few times. Its antigen is still unknown. Germline lookup yields CDR1 SGHTA and CDR2 FQGNSA. V shed 0 bases and J 8 bases; nucleotides not matched to a gene: 7. The CDR3 contains 15 residues. The TCR comes from a human donor in good health. Material: sorted CD4+, CD8+, or CD8+CD57+ T cells (not recorded which) from PBMCs. The chain joins TRBV7-2 to TRBJ2-1, with 7 bases identical to TRBD1. The CDR3 coding sequence is TGTGCCAGCAGCTTAGCACAGGGGAAGGGGTATGAGCAGTTCTTC. Its protein product is CASSLAQGKGYEQFF.